This TCR beta chain emerged from a study of T cell responses to AZD1222 COVID-19 vaccine. Study-wide background: Second-dose intervals of approximately 4 or approximately 12 weeks were pooled.

V lost 2 bases and J lost 1, with 11 bases in between. The CDR3 is 15 residues long. Germline CDR1 is SNHLY and CDR2 is FYNNEI. General study findings and limits: Spike-specific TCRs gained breadth and depth after people received two AZD1222 doses. The donor group comprised mostly white British people and more females; the analysis possibly underestimated clonal diversity.

Comment on this clone: Its target is unknown.

Produced via immunoSEQ multiplex PCR; TCRdb's table is partial and in-frame only. The table lists some 160,000 clones, 88% of them singletons. Sequenced here: peripheral blood, sampled on day 0 of AZD1222 vaccination. The chain uses TRBV2 and TRBJ2-5; maybe TRBD2 (7 bases). The receptor comes from an adult in good health. For the CDR3, the DNA is TGTGCCAGCAGTGAAAGGGGGGGTCCCCAAGAGACCCAGTACTTC. This codes for CASSERGGPQETQYF.